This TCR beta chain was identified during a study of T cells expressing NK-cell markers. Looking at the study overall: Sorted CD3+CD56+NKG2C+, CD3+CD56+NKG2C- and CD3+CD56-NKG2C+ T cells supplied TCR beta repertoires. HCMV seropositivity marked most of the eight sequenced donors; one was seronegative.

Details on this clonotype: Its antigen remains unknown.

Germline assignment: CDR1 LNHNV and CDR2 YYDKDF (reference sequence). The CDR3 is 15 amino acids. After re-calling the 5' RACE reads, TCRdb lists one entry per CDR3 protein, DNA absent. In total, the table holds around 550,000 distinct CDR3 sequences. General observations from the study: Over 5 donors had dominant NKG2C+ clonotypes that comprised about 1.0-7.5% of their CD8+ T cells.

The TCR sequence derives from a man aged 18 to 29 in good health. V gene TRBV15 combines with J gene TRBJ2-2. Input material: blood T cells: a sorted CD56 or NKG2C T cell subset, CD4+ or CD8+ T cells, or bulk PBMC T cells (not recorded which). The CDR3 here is CATSRVRVGSGELFF.